Listed below are T cell receptor beta chains from one sample, sequenced in a study of cytomegalovirus exposure and HLA in healthy donors. Here immunoSEQ multiplex PCR was the method, and the copy in TCRdb shows in-frame clones only, minus some. The data hold around 140,000 clones, with roughly three quarters observed a single time. Source material: PBMCs. Source of these receptors: a woman aged 60-70 years in good health and CMV-seronegative. CDR3s include the opening cysteine and the closing phenylalanine or tryptophan. The order of the fields is D gene, V gene, clone size, J gene, CDR3 DNA, CDR3 protein. D genes are given only for firm matches. Rows may omit the clone size; those that give it use once, few, many or a size class.

TRBD1	TRBV9	once	TRBJ2-1	TGTGCCAGCAGCGTAGATGAGGGGACAGGGTTCTTAGGGGGGGCCTACAATGAGCAGTTCTTC	CASSVDEGTGFLGGAYNEQFF
TRBD2	TRBV18	once	TRBJ2-7	TGTGCCAGCTCGGCGGGAGGGGGCTCCTACGAGCAGTACTTC	CASSAGGGSYEQYF
TRBD2	TRBV2	.	TRBJ2-2	TGTGCCAGCAAACGGGAGGGGATCGGGGAGCTGTTTTTT	CASKREGIGELFF
TRBD1	TRBV6-5	.	TRBJ1-2	TGTGCCAGCTCGACAGGGGCTGGCTATGGCTACACCTTC	CASSTGAGYGYTF
TRBD1	TRBV30	.	TRBJ1-4	TGTGCCCTGGGGGACAGGGAGGAGGGCCGGGAAAAACTGTTTTTT	CALGDREEGREKLFF
.	TRBV29-1	few	TRBJ1-1	TGCAGCGTTGGTCAGGCAAGCACTGAAGCTTTCTTT	CSVGQASTEAFF
.	TRBV30	.	TRBJ1-2	TGTGCCTGGAGTTCCCGGGTTGGGAACTATGGCTACACCTTC	CAWSSRVGNYGYTF
.	TRBV6-1	.	TRBJ1-1	TGTGCCAGCAGTGAGTACAGGGTAGGGGTGACTGAAGCTTTCTTT	CASSEYRVGVTEAFF
.	TRBV18	.	TRBJ1-5	TGTGCCAGCTCAGCGCTTTCTGGGGCCCGCAATCAGCCCCAGCATTTT	CASSALSGARNQPQHF
.	TRBV30	.	TRBJ2-1	TGTGCCTGTCGGAGGGGCGCAGGTAATGAGCAGTTCTTC	CACRRGAGNEQFF
.	TRBV9	.	TRBJ1-1	TGTGCCAGCAGCGTAGAGTCAGGCACTGAAGCTTTCTTT	CASSVESGTEAFF
TRBD1	TRBV28	.	TRBJ2-5	TGTGCCAGCAGTTTGGGACAGGGGCAAGAGACCCAGTACTTC	CASSLGQGQETQYF
TRBD1	TRBV7-3	.	TRBJ1-1	TGTGCCAGCAGCTTATCCCCTACGACAGGGGGTACTGAAGCTTTCTTT	CASSLSPTTGGTEAFF